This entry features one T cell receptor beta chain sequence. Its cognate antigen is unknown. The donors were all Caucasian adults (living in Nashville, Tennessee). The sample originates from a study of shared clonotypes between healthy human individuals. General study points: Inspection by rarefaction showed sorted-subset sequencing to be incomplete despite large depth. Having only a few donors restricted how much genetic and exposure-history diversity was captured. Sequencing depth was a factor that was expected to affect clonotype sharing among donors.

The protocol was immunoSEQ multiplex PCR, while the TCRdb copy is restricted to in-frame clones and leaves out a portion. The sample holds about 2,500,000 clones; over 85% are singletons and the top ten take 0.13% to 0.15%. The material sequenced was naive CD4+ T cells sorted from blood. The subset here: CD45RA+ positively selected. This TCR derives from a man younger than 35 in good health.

This CDR3 reads CASSVGQAPYEQYF. DNA for the CDR3: TGTGCCAGCAGCGTAGGACAGGCCCCCTACGAGCAGTACTTC. V is TRBV9 and J is TRBJ2-7, with D possibly being TRBD1 (6 bases). CDR3 length: 14 amino acids. CDR1 SGDLS and CDR2 YYNGEE come from the germline V gene. V lost 0 bases and J 2 bases, leaving 9 bases between the germline ends.